This TCR beta chain was sequenced for a study of resident and recirculating memory T cells in vitiligo. Looking at the study overall: Shave-biopsy epidermis from lesional and nonlesional skin was sequenced alongside PBMCs. Whole samples, not sorted cells, were homogenized and used for genomic DNA extraction.

A remark on this clone: Its antigen remains unknown.

General study points: No single dominant TCR clone appeared; lesion clonality varied.

Unmatched junction bases numbered 14, after V lost 2 bases and J lost 12 bases. CDR1 SGHAT and CDR2 FQDESV come from the germline V gene (reference sequence). This CDR3 has 17 residues. No change in lesions over the prior 6 months defined stable disease. The method was immunoSEQ multiplex PCR; TCRdb's version includes in-frame clones alone and lacks a portion of them. The table has around 43,000 clones, around 90% seen once. This receptor was obtained from a male donor with vitiligo. This chain links TRBV11-1 with TRBJ2-1, with 12 bases fitting TRBD2. Source material: blood. The CDR3 reads CASSLILSSGGAVGQFF. Written as DNA, the CDR3 is TGTGCCAGCAGCTTAATCCTCTCTAGCGGGGGGGCCGTGGGGCAGTTCTTC.